This T cell receptor beta chain was recorded in a study of shared clonotypes between healthy human individuals (dated by TCRdb to about 2020). For the wider study: Three men and a couple of women, aged 18 to 49 years, made up the cohort. Per donor, leukapheresis produced somewhere between about 0.94 and 9.5 billion PBMCs. To increase sequencing depth and limit assay-specific biases, TCR repertoire library preparation and sequencing were carried out by different laboratories using diverse techniques. Blood TCR repertoires of several healthy adults were deeply sequenced to estimate repertoire size and the extent of clonotype sharing between individuals. For each donor, CD4 naive and CD4 memory were each given three plates, CD8 naive was given two plates, and CD8 memory was given one plate.

Using the deep immunoSEQ assay, TCR CDR3 regions were amplified from genomic DNA by multiplex PCR. For each cell subset, the extracted genomic DNA was distributed evenly across all wells of several immunoSEQ 96-well plates, and each plate served as one replicate. For sorted subsets, each replicate PCR was loaded with around 200 ng genomic DNA, equivalent to 25,000 to 35,000 T cell genomes. Purified libraries were measured with a Qubit 3.0 fluorometer, size-checked on a Bioanalyzer 2100, and measured again with the KAPA Library Quantification kit. Every immunoSEQ 96-well plate was sequenced on a separate single-read 150-cycle Illumina NextSeq 550 flow cell. From the authors' description of their analysis: Because the immunoSEQ output included only junctional sequences and no quality scores, the filtering could not be the same as the filtering used for full-length reads. To assign V/J genes and CDR3, sequences were annotated using PyIR, a Python wrapper for IgBLAST v1.9, with IMGT germline references. Reads were removed for weak V/J assignments (E-value above 1e-6), missing CDR3, stop codons, out-of-frame junctions, or ambiguous translated residues. V3J clonotypes were defined as sequences sharing an identical inferred V gene, J gene, and CDR3 amino acid sequence. The percentage overlap between two repertoires was calculated by dividing the number of shared unique clonotypes by the size of the smaller repertoire. Three approaches were used to assess repertoire richness: RTK rarefaction, the Chao1 estimator, and Recon v2.1 estimates of unobserved clonotypes. For all TCRbeta clonotypes obtained by the gDNA method from a few donors, generation probabilities were computed with OLGA. The table comes from immuneACCESS by way of TCRdb, which keeps in-frame sequences with V and J called. Part of the clones is missing from these tables; in studies checked, under half for an unresolved V gene and the rest for unknown reasons. V, J and clone size were drawn from that table, and D and trimming were deduced from the DNA. In this sample the table shows millions of clones, about 95% of which occur a single time. Of the sample, 1% to 1.3% is held by the ten largest clones.

In the germline V gene, CDR1 corresponds to KGHSH and CDR2 to LQKENI. Its CDR3 holds 15 amino acids, cysteine through phenylalanine. Only the CDR3 DNA is retained, 45 bases long and in frame from the first base. V gives up 3 bases and J gives up 5 bases, and the segment between their germline ends measures 17 bases. CD8 naive samples consisted of CD45RO-negative cells that were positively selected for CCR7, yielding a CD45RA+CCR7+ population without TemRA cells. Healthy HIV-negative adults with no recently reported acute infections or vaccinations were included as donors. Every donor was a Caucasian adult residing in Nashville, Tennessee, USA. After blood collection by leukapheresis, PBMCs were isolated using Ficoll-Histopaque density gradient centrifugation and then cryopreserved in the vapor phase of liquid nitrogen. Analytical flow cytometry was used to check the purity and quantity of each magnetically sorted T cell population. Genomic DNA was isolated from every sorted fraction and measured by UV absorbance on a Nanodrop 2000c.

As concerns this clone: Its target antigen remains unknown. No base quality information exists; no much larger clone differs at one position.

The research as a whole found: Estimated clonotype richness was generally larger for naive than for memory subsets. Even with the large sequencing depth, rarefaction of the sorted-subset datasets indicated that sequencing was incomplete. Sharing across a handful of donors was observed for 4.5% to 6.5% of naive CD4, less than 4% of naive CD8, about 2.5% of memory CD4, and around 0.4% of memory CD8 clonotypes. Pairwise subsampling indicated that sequencing depth was expected to affect the degree of clonotype sharing among donors. Clonotypes shared by all four sorted-subset donors showed higher generation probabilities than non-shared clonotypes. Because the study included a small number of donors, the genetic and exposure-history diversity represented was limited. Only blood was sampled, and tissue TCR repertoires likely differ from those in blood.

This receptor was obtained from a man aged 18 to 30 in good health. The chain links TRBV18 with TRBJ2-7; the D call is tentative, TRBD1 or TRBD2, as each matches 6 bases. The sample comprised naive CD8+ T cells sorted from blood. According to the study, the label for this sample's cell subset or site signals: CD45RA+CCR7+. The sequenced DNA: TGTGCCAGCTCACCGATAAAGGGGGGCCTGGACGAGCAGTACTTC. Its translation reads: CASSPIKGGLDEQYF.